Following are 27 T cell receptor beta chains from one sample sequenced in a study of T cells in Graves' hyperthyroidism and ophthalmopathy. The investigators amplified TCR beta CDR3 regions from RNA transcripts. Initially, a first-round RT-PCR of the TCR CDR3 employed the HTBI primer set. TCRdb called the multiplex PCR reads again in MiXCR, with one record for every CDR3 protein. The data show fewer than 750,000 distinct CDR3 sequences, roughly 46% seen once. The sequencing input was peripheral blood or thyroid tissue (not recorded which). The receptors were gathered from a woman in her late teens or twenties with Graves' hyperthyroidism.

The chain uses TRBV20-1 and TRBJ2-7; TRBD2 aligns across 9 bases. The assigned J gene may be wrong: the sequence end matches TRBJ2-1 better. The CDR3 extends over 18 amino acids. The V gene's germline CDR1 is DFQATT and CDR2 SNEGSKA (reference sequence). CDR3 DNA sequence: TGCAGTGCTAGCCCGGGACTAGCTTTTGCGGGGAGCTCCTACGAGCAGTTCTTC. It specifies CSASPGLAFAGSSYEQFF.

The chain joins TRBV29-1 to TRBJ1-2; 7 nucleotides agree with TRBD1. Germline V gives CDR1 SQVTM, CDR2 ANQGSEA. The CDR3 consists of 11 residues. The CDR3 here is CSRQGGYGYTF. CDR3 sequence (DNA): TGCAGTCGACAGGGAGGCTATGGCTACACCTTC.

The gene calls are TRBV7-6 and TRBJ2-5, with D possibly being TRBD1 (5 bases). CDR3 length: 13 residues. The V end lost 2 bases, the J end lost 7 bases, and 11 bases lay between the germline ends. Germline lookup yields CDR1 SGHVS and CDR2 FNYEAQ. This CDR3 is CASSLSREGTQYF. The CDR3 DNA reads TGTGCCAGCAGCTTAAGCAGGGAAGGGACCCAGTACTTC.

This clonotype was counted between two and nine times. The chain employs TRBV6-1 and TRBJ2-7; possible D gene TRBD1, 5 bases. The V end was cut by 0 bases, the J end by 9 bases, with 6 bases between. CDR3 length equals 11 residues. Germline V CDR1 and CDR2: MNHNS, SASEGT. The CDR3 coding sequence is TGTGCCAGCAGTGAAGCCCAGGGGCAGTACTTC. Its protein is CASSEAQGQYF.

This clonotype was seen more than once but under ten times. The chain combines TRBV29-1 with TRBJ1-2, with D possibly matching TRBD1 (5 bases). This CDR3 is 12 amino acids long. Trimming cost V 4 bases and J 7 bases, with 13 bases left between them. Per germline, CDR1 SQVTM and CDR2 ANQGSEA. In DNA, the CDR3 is TGCAGCGTTGCAGGGCGGAGGGGTGGCTACACCTTC. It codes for CSVAGRRGGYTF.

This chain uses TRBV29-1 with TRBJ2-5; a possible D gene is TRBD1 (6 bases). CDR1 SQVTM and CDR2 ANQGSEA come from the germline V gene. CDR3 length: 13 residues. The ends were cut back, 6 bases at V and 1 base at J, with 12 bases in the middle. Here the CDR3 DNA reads TGCAGCGTGAACAGGGTTATCCAAGAGACCCAGTACTTC. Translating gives CSVNRVIQETQYF.

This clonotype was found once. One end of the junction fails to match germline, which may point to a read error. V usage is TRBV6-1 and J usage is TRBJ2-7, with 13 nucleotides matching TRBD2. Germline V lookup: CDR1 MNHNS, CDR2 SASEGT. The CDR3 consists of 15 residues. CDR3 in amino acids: CASSALAGGTGELYF. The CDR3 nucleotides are TGTGCCAGCAGCGCACTAGCGGGAGGGACCGGGGAGCTGTACTTC.

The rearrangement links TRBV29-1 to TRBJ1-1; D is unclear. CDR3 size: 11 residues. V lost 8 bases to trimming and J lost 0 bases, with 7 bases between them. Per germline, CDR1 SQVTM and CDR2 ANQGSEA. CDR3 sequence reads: CSLRVNTEAFF. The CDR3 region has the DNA TGCAGCTTGAGGGTGAACACTGAAGCTTTCTTT.

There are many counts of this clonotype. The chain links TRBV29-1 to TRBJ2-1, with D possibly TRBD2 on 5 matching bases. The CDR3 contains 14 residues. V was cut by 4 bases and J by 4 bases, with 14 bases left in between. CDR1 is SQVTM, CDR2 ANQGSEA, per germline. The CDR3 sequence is CSVVEGRGYNEQFF. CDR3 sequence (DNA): TGCAGCGTTGTAGAGGGCCGCGGTTACAATGAGCAGTTCTTC.

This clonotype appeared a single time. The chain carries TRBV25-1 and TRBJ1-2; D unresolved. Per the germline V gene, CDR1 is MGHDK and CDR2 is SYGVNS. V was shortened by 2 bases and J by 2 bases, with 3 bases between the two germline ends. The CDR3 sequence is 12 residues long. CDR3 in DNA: TGTGCCAGCAGTGAAATGAACTATGGCTACACCTTC. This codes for CASSEMNYGYTF.

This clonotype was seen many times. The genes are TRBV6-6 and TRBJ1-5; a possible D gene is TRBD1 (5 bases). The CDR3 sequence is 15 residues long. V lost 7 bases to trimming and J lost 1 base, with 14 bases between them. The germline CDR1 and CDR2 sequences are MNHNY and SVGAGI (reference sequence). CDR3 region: CASTNSRQSNQPQHF. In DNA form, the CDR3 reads TGTGCCAGCACCAACTCCCGACAGAGCAATCAGCCCCAGCATTTT.

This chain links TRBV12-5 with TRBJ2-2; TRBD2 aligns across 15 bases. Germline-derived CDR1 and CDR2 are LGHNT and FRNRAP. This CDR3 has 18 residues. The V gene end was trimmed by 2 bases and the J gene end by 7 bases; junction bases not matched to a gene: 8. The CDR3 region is CASGLPGLAGGLIGELFF. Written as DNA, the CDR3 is TGTGCTAGTGGTTTGCCCGGACTAGCGGGAGGGCTTATCGGGGAGCTGTTTTTT.

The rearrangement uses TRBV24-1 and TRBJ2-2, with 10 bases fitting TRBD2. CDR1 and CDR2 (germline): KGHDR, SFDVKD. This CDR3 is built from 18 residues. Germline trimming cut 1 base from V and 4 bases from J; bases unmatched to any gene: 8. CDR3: CATSDLGLSGRATGELFF. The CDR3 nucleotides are TGTGCCACCAGTGATTTAGGACTAAGCGGGAGGGCCACCGGGGAGCTGTTTTTT.

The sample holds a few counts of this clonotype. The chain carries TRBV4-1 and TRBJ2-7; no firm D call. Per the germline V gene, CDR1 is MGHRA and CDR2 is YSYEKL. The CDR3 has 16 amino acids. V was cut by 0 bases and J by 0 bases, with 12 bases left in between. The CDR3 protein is CASSQEATERSYEQYF. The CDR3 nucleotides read TGCGCCAGCAGCCAAGAAGCAACTGAACGCTCCTACGAGCAGTACTTC.

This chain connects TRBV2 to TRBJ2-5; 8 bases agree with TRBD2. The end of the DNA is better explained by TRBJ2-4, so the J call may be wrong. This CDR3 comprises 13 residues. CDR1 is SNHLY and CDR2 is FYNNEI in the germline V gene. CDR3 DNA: TGTGCCACCGGAATAGCGGGGCGATACATTCAGTACTTC. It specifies CATGIAGRYIQYF.

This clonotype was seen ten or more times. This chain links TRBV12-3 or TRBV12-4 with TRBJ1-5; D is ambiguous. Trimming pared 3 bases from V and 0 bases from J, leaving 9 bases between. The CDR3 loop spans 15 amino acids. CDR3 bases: TGTGCCAGCAGTTTCGGTATCAATAGCAATCAGCCCCAGCATTTT. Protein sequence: CASSFGINSNQPQHF.

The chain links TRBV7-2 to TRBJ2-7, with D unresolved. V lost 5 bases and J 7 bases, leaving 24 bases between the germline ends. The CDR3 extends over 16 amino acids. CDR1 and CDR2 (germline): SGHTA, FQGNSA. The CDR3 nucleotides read TGTGCCAGCAGCCACGGCCGGTGGTGGCCTGACGGGGAGCAGTACTTC. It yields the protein CASSHGRWWPDGEQYF.

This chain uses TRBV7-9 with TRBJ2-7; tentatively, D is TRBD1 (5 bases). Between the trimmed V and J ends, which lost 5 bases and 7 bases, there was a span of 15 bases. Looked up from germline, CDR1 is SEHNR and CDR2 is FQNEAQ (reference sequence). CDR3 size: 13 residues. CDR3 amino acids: CASSDQGAYEQYF. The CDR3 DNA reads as TGTGCCAGCAGCGACCAGGGTGCGTATGAGCAGTACTTC.

In DNA, the CDR3 is TGTGCCAGCAACACAAGGGGATGGAACACTGAAGCTTTCTTT. Amino acids: CASNTRGWNTEAFF. This rearrangement joins TRBV6-5 to TRBJ1-1; D may be TRBD1 (5 bases). The germline V and J ends were trimmed by 7 bases and 1 base, with 13 bases remaining between them. CDR1 and CDR2 from the germline V gene are MNHEY and SVGAGI. The length of the CDR3 is 14 residues.

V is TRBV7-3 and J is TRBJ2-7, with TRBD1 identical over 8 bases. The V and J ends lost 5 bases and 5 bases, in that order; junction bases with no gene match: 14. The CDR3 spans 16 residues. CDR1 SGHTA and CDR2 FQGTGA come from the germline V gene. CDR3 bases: TGTGCCAGCAGCGCATCAGGGGGCCCGGTGGCGGACGAGCAGTACTTC. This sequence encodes CASSASGGPVADEQYF.

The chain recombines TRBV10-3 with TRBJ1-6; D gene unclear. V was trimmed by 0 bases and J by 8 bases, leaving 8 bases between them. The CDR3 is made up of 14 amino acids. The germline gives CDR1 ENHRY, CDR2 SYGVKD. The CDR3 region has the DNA TGTGCCATCAGTGAGTCGGCGGAACATTCACCCCTCCACTTT. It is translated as CAISESAEHSPLHF.

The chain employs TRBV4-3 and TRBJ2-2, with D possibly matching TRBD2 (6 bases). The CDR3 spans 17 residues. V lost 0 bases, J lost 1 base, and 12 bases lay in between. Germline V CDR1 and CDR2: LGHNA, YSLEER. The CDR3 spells CASSQDRARENTGELFF. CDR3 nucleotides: TGCGCCAGCAGCCAAGATCGGGCGCGGGAGAACACCGGGGAGCTGTTTTTT.

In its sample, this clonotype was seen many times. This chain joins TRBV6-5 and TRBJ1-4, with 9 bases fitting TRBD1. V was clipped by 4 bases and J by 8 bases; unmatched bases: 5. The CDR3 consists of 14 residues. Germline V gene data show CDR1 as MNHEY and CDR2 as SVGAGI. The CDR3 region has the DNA TGTGCCAGCAGTTCCGGGACAGGGTACGAAAAACTGTTTTTT. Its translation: CASSSGTGYEKLFF.

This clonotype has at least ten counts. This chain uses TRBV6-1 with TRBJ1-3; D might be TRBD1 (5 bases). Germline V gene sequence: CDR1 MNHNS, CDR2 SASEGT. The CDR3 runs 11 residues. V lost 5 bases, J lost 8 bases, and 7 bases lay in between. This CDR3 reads CASSWGDTIYF. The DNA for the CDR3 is TGTGCCAGCAGTTGGGGGGACACCATATATTTT.

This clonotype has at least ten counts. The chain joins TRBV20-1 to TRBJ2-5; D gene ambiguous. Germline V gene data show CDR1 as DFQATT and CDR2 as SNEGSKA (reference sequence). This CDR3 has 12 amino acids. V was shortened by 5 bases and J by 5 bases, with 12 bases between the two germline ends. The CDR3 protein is CSAVTHGETQYF. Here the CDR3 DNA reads TGCAGTGCTGTCACGCACGGGGAGACCCAGTACTTC.

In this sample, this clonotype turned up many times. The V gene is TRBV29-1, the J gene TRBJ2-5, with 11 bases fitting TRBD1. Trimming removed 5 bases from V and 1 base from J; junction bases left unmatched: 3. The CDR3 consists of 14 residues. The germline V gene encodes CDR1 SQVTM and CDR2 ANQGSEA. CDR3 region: CSVNGQGAQETQYF. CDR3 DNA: TGCAGCGTTAACGGACAGGGGGCCCAAGAGACCCAGTACTTC.

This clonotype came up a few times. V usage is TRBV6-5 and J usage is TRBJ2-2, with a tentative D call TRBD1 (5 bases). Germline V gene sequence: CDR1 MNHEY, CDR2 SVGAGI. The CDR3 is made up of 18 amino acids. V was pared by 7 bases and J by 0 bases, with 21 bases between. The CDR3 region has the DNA TGTGCCAGCATTGGGGCTCCTACGCTCCGCACGAACACCGGGGAGCTGTTTTTT. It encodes CASIGAPTLRTNTGELFF.